This TCR beta chain emerged from a study of T cells after yellow fever vaccination. Study results and caveats: Post-booster samples contained most primary-vaccination clones (around 96% CD4, about 90% CD8). FACS-sorted repertoires might harbor abundant contaminating clonotypes from the bulk population. Weaker overall, the secondary response nonetheless peaked faster (day 5 versus 15). Some clonotypes, a small share, were shared between CD4 and CD8 compartments.

This clonotype was seen many times. Its cognate antigen is unknown. TCRdb re-called the 5' RACE reads through MiXCR, storing one row per CDR3 protein. The sample records over 110,000 distinct CDR3 sequences, 7.7% being singletons. Germline CDR1 LGHDT, CDR2 YNNKEL (reference sequence). Trimming left V 0 bases short and J 7 bases short, with 6 bases between. The CDR3 has 12 residues. This specimen was CD4+ T cells sorted from PBMCs, taken 5 days after the yellow fever booster vaccination. The sequence derives from a man aged 25 to 40 who received the YFV17D yellow fever vaccine. The chain is built from TRBV3-1 and TRBJ1-2; D remains ambiguous. The CDR3 DNA sequence: TGTGCCAGCAGCCAAGATCGCCTTGGCTACACCTTC. Protein product: CASSQDRLGYTF.